This T cell receptor (beta chain) was observed in a study of cytomegalovirus exposure and HLA in healthy donors. This CDR3 spans 13 amino acids. Losses at the gene ends were 4 bases for V and 5 bases for J; bases not matched to a gene: 1. Germline V CDR1 and CDR2: SGHVS, FNYEAQ. 13 Jbeta primers and 60 Vbeta primers were used for the PCR. Assay used: immunoSEQ multiplex PCR; TCRdb lists only in-frame clones, some missing. The sample holds some 150,000 clones, less than 80% seen once. The chain combines TRBV7-6 with TRBJ2-5; TRBD1 aligns across 10 bases. The sequencing input was PBMCs. The receptor's source is a female donor in good health and CMV-seropositive. The CDR3 protein is CASSWGQGETQYF. In DNA, the CDR3 is TGTGCCAGCAGCTGGGGACAGGGGGAGACCCAGTACTTC.